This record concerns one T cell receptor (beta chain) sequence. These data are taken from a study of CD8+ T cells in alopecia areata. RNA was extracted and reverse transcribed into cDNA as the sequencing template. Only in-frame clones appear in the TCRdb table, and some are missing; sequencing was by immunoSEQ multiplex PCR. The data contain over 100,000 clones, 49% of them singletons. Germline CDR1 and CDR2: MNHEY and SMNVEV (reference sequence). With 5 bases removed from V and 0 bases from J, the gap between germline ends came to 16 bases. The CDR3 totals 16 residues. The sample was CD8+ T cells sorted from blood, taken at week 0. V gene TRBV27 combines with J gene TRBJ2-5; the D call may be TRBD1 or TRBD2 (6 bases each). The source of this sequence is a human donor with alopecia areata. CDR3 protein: CASSAGDLRYQETQYF. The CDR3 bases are TGTGCCAGCAGTGCAGGGGACTTGAGGTACCAAGAGACCCAGTACTTC.